The clone carrying this T cell receptor (beta chain) was counted ten times or more. Its antigen remains unidentified. Using immunoSEQ multiplex PCR, the repertoire was profiled, and TCRdb retains in-frame clones only, with some absent. The repertoire consists of 25,000 to 35,000 clones, none detected only once. The sample belongs to a study of T cells after posttransplantation cyclophosphamide. The CDR3 covers 14 residues. Between the trimmed V and J ends, which lost 8 bases and 4 bases, there was a span of 17 bases. Germline CDR1 is LNHDA and CDR2 is SQIVND (reference sequence). Study-level points and caveats: After PTCy, TRB diversity resembled that of CNI/methotrexate controls. Donor CD8+ memory clones often dominated recipient blood repertoires at later times.

V and J are TRBV19 and TRBJ1-1, with D perhaps TRBD1 (6 bases). The sequence derives from a woman aged 25-40 years in good health and a related stem cell transplant donor. Sequencing was done on a sample of PBMCs. Written as DNA, the CDR3 is TGTGCCAGTCAGTCCAAGGGGGTGAGCACTGAAGCTTTCTTT. This sequence encodes CASQSKGVSTEAFF.